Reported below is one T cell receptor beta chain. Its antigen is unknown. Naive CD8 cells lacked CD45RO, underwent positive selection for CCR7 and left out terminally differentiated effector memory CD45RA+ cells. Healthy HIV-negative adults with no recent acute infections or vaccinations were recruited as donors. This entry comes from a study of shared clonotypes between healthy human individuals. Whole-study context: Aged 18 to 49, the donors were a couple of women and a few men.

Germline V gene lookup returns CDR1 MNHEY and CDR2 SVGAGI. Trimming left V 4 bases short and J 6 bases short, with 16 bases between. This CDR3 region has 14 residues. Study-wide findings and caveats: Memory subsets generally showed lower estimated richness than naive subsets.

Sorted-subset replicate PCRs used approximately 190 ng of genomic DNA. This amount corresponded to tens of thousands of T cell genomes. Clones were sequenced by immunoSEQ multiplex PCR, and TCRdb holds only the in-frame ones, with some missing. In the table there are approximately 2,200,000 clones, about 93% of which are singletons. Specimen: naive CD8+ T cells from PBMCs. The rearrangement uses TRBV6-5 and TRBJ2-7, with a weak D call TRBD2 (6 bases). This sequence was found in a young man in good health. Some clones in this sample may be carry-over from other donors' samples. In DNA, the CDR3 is TGTGCCAGCAGTTGTCCCGGGGAGGTTTGCGAGCAGTACTTC. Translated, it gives CASSCPGEVCEQYF.